What follows are 6 T cell receptor beta chains derived from one specimen sequenced in a study of T cell changes during pregnancy in multiple sclerosis. Data came from immunoSEQ multiplex PCR; TCRdb stores just in-frame clones and leaves some out. The data show approximately 48,000 clones, 91% seen once. The source was CD8+ T cells from peripheral blood mononuclear cells, collected after pregnancy. The source of these receptors is a female donor with multiple sclerosis, enrolled in a pregnancy study.

CDR3 nucleotide sequence: TGTGCCAGCTCCCTAGCCGGCGCGGGGGGCTACAATGAGCAGTTCTTC. Its translation: CASSLAGAGGYNEQFF. The chain carries TRBV19 and TRBJ2-1; TRBD2 aligns across 8 bases. The CDR3 sequence is 16 residues long. Germline assignment: CDR1 LNHDA and CDR2 SQIVND (reference sequence). V was clipped by 9 bases and J by 3 bases; unmatched bases: 13.

The genes are TRBV27 and TRBJ1-2; TRBD1 agrees at 7 bases. This CDR3 region has 14 residues. The V gene's germline CDR1 is MNHEY and CDR2 SMNVEV (reference sequence). V dropped 6 bases and J dropped 8; count of bases not matched to a gene: 12. The CDR3 coding sequence is TGTGCCAGCAGGCCGGGACAGCAAATAATAGGCTACACCTTC. Protein: CASRPGQQIIGYTF.

The gene calls are TRBV27 and TRBJ2-1; TRBD2 agrees at 7 bases. The V and J ends lost 8 bases and 3 bases, in that order; junction bases with no gene match: 1. This CDR3 is 12 amino acids long. Looked up from germline, CDR1 is MNHEY and CDR2 is SMNVEV (reference sequence). The CDR3, as DNA: TGTGCCAGCCGCGGGAGCTACAATGAGCAGTTCTTC. Translation gives CASRGSYNEQFF.

The chain is built from TRBV11-2 and TRBJ1-4; a weak D match, TRBD1 (5 bases). The germline CDR1 and CDR2 sequences are SGHAT and FQNNGV. V lost 2 bases to trimming and J lost 8 bases, with 12 bases between them. The CDR3 extends over 14 amino acids. The CDR3: CASSLSGVREKLFF. In nucleotides, the CDR3 is TGTGCCAGCAGCTTATCGGGGGTTCGGGAAAAACTGTTTTTT.

As regards this clone: At one end, the junction sequence differs from germline, possibly due to a read error. CDR3 DNA: TGTGCCAGCAGCCAGGAAAAGGGTCGGGAAGGCGAATTC. It translates to CASSQEKGREGEF. V gene TRBV4-2 combines with J gene TRBJ1-2; no definite D call. CDR1 is LGHNA and CDR2 is YNFKEQ in the germline V gene. The CDR3 loop spans 13 amino acids.

This clone was detected a few times. The CDR3 loop reads CASSLGELTYEQYF. The CDR3 DNA reads as TGTGCCAGCAGCTTGGGAGAGTTAACCTACGAGCAGTACTTC. The chain carries TRBV7-6 and TRBJ2-7; tentatively, D is TRBD2 (5 bases). The CDR3 totals 14 residues. V gave up 3 bases and J gave up 2 bases, with 11 bases separating them. The germline gives CDR1 SGHVS, CDR2 FNYEAQ.